This is a list of T cell receptor beta chains from one sample in a study of T cell responses to AZD1222 COVID-19 vaccine. The method was immunoSEQ multiplex PCR; TCRdb's version includes in-frame clones alone and lacks a portion of them. The data contain around 120,000 clones, around 94% of them singletons. The material sequenced was peripheral blood, taken on day 0 of AZD1222 vaccination. These receptors originate from an adult in good health. Both conserved end residues are part of each CDR3. The D gene is left open where the match is weak. Size tells how often a clone was seen (once, few, many) or the class of an expanded clone, and some rows leave it out.

TRBJ1-5	-	-	13	TRBV10-1	TGCGCCAGCAGACTCAAGGGAGATCAGCCCCAGCATTTT	CASRLKGDQPQHF
TRBJ1-1	TRBD1	-	17	TRBV9	TGTGCCAGCAGCGTAGAGGGGGCCCCGCGGGAGGGCACTGAAGCTTTCTTT	CASSVEGAPREGTEAFF
TRBJ1-5	-	-	12	TRBV18	TGTGCCAGCTCAATCCCCAATCAGCCCCAGCATTTT	CASSIPNQPQHF
TRBJ2-1	TRBD1	-	14	TRBV3-1/TRBV3-2	TGTGCCAGCAGCCAAGGACAGGGGGTCAATGAGCAGTTCTTC	CASSQGQGVNEQFF
TRBJ1-2	-	-	13	TRBV28	TGTGCCAGCCGTAGACAGGACAACTATGGCTACACCTTC	CASRRQDNYGYTF
TRBJ2-3	TRBD2	-	14	TRBV3-1/TRBV3-2	TGTGCCAGCAGCCGACTAGCGGGAACAGATACGCAGTATTTT	CASSRLAGTDTQYF
TRBJ2-3	-	-	16	TRBV7-2	TGTGCCAGCAGCTTAATTGAGGACTACGGCACAGATACGCAGTATTTT	CASSLIEDYGTDTQYF
TRBJ2-1	-	-	14	TRBV10-3	TGTGCCATCAGTGAGGGGGGCTCCTACAATGAGCAGTTCTTC	CAISEGGSYNEQFF
TRBJ2-2	-	-	17	TRBV4-3	TGCGCCAGCAGCGAAGTCCTCCCGGACCGCTCGCCCGGGGAGCTGTTTTTT	CASSEVLPDRSPGELFF
TRBJ1-1	-	-	14	TRBV6-1	TGTGCCAGCAGTGAATCCAGGGATCCCACTGAAGCTTTCTTT	CASSESRDPTEAFF
TRBJ2-5	TRBD2	once	15	TRBV7-2	TGTGCCAGCAGCTCGGGACTAGCGGGACAAGAGACCCAGTACTTC	CASSSGLAGQETQYF
TRBJ1-6	-	-	14	TRBV13	TGTGCCAGCAGCTTGGGGGGTAGTAATTCACCCCTCCACTTT	CASSLGGSNSPLHF
TRBJ1-2	TRBD1	-	15	TRBV11-2	TGTGCCAGCAGCTTAGATCGGACAGGAGGTTATGGCTACACCTTC	CASSLDRTGGYGYTF
TRBJ1-2	TRBD1	-	16	TRBV28	TGTGCCAGCAGTTTAAGCGGGACAGGGCTCGGCTATGGCTACACCTTC	CASSLSGTGLGYGYTF
TRBJ1-2	-	-	13	TRBV12-3/TRBV12-4	TGTGCCAGCAGTTTAGACTCGAGAAATGGCTACACCTTC	CASSLDSRNGYTF
TRBJ2-1	-	-	15	TRBV27	TGTGCCAGCAGGTCCGGGGGTGGGTCCTACAATGAGCAGTTCTTC	CASRSGGGSYNEQFF
TRBJ2-2	-	-	14	TRBV5-1	TGCGCCAGCAACCTGAACGGGAACACCGGGGAGCTGTTTTTT	CASNLNGNTGELFF
TRBJ1-6	-	-	16	TRBV7-2	TGTGCCAGCAGGCAGGGCATCCAGACCTATAATTCACCCCTCCACTTT	CASRQGIQTYNSPLHF